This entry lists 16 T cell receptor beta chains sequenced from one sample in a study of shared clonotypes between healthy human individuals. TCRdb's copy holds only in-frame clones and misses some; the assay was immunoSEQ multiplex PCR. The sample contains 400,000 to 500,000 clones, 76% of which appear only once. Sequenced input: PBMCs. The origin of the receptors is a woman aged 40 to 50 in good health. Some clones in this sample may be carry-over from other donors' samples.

CDR3 sequence reads: CASSQGSVDEKLFF. CDR3 DNA sequence: TGTGCCAGCAGCCAGGGATCCGTTGATGAAAAACTGTTTTTT. V gene TRBV4-2 combines with J gene TRBJ1-4; no clear D. Per germline, CDR1 LGHNA and CDR2 YNFKEQ. Trimming cost V 3 bases and J 6 bases, with 11 bases left between them. The CDR3 extends over 14 amino acids.

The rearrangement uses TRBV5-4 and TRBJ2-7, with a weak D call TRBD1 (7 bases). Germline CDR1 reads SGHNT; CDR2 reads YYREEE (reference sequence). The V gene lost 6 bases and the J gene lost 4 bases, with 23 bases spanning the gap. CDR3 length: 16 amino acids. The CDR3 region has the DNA TGTGCCAGCAAATCTGGGGGGTCAGGGGGTTCTTACGAGCAGTACTTC. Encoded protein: CASKSGGSGGSYEQYF.

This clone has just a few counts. CDR3 region: CASSAPAGNYEQYF. DNA of the CDR3: TGTGCCAGCTCCGCCCCGGCAGGGAATTACGAGCAGTACTTC. V and J are TRBV18 and TRBJ2-7; D is perhaps TRBD1 (5 bases). Germline loops: CDR1 KGHSH, CDR2 LQKENI. Between the trimmed V and J ends, which lost 6 bases and 4 bases, there was a span of 16 bases. The CDR3 runs to 14 residues.

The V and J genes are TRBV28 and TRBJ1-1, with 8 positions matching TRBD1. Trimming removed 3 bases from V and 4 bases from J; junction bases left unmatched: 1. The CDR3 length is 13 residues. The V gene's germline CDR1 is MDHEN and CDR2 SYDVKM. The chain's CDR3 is CASSFRGRTEAFF. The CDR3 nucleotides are TGTGCCAGCAGTTTCAGGGGGCGCACTGAAGCTTTCTTT.

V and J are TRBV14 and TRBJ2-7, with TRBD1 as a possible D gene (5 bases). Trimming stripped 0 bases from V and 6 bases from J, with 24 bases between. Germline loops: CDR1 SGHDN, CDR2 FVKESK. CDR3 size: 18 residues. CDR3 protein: CASSQDPWGRDLYREQYF. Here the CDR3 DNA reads TGTGCCAGCAGCCAAGATCCGTGGGGCAGGGATTTATATCGCGAGCAGTACTTC.

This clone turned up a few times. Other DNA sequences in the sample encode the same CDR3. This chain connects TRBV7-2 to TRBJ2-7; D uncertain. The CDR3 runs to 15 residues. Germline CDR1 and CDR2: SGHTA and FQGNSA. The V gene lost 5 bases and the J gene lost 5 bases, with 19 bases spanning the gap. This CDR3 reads CASSLAGLRVHEQYF. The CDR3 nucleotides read TGTGCCAGCAGCCTCGCCGGTCTCAGAGTCCACGAGCAGTACTTC.

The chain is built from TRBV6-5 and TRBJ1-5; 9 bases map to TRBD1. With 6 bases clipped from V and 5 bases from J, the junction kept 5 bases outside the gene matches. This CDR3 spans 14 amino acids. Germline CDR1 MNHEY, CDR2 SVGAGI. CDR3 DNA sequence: TGTGCCAGCAGCTGGGACAGGGTGGATCAGCCCCAGCATTTT. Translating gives CASSWDRVDQPQHF.

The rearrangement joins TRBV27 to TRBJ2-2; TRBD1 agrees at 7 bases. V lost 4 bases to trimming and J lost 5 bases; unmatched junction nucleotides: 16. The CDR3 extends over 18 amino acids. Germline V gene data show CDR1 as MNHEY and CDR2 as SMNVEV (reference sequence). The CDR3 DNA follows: TGTGCCAGCAGTTCACCTCCCCGGCACAGGGGATGGACCGGGGAGCTGTTTTTT. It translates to CASSSPPRHRGWTGELFF.

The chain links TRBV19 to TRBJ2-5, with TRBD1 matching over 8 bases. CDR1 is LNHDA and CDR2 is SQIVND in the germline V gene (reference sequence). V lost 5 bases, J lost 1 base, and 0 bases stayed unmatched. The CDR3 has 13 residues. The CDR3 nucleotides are TGTGCCAGTAGTGGGACAGGCCAAGAGACCCAGTACTTC. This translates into CASSGTGQETQYF.

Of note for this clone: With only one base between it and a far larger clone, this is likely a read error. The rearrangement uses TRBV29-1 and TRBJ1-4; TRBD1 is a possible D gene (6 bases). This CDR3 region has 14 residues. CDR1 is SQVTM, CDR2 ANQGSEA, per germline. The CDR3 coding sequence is TGCAGCGTTGAAGCGGTGGGGGGCGTTGAAAAACTGTCTTTT. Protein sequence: CSVEAVGGVEKLSF.

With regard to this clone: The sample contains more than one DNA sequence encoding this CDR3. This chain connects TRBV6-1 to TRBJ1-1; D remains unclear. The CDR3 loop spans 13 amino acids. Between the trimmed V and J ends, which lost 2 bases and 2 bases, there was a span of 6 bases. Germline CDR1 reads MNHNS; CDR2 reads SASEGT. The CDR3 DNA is TGTGCCAGCAGTGAACAGAAAAACACTGAAGCTTTCTTT. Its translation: CASSEQKNTEAFF.

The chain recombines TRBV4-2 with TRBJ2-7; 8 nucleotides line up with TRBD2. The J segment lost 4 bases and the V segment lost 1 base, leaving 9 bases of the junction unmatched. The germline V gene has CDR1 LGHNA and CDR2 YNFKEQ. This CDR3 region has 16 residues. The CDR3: CASSQGSGGAGYEQYF. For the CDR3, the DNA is TGTGCCAGCAGCCAAGGGTCGGGGGGGGCTGGTTACGAGCAGTACTTC.

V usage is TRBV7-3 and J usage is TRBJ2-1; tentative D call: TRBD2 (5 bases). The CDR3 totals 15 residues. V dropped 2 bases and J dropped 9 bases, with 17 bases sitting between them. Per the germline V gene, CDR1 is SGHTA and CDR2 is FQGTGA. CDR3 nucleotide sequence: TGTGCCAGCAGCTTACCCGGACTGTCCTTTGGTGAGCAGTTCTTC. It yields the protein CASSLPGLSFGEQFF. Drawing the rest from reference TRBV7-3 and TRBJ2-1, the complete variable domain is GAGVSQTPSNKVTEKGKYVELRCDPISGHTALYWYRQSLGQGPEFLIYFQGTGAADDSGLPNDRFFAVRPEGSVSTLKIQRTERGDSAVYLCASSLPGLSFGEQFFGPGTRLTVL.

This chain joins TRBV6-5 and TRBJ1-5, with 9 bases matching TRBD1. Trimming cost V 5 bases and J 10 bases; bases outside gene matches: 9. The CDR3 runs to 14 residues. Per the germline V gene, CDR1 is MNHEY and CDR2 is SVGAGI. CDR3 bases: TGTGCCAGCAGTCAACAGGGGGCCGGTATCCCCCAGCATTTT. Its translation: CASSQQGAGIPQHF.

This CDR3 is CASSLAPSAGGAYNEQFF. The CDR3 coding sequence is TGCGCCAGCAGCTTGGCACCCTCGGCGGGAGGCGCCTACAATGAGCAGTTCTTC. This chain joins TRBV5-1 and TRBJ2-1; 8 nucleotides line up with TRBD2. In germline, CDR1 is SGHRS, CDR2 YFSETQ. The CDR3 contains 18 residues. V dropped 0 bases and J dropped 2; count of bases not matched to a gene: 10.

CDR3 residues: CASSSTGVATNEKLFF. The CDR3 bases are TGTGCCAGCAGCTCCACAGGGGTGGCGACTAATGAAAAACTGTTTTTT. This chain links TRBV7-8 with TRBJ1-4; TRBD1 agrees at 7 bases. Germline V gene sequence: CDR1 SGHVS, CDR2 FQNEAQ. J gave up 2 bases and V 4 bases, and 7 bases lay outside the gene matches. The CDR3 runs 16 residues.